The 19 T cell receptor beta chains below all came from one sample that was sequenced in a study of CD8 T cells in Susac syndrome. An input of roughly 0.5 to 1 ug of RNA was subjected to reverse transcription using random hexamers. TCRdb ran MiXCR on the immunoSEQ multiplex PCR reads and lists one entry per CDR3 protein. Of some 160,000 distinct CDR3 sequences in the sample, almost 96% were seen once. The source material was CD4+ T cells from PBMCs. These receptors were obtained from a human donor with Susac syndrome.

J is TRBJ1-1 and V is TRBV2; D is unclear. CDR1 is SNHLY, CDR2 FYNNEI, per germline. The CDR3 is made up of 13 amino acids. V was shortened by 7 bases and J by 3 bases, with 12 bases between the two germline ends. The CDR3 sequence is CASTAGRDTEAFF. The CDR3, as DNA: TGTGCCAGCACCGCCGGTAGGGACACTGAAGCTTTCTTT. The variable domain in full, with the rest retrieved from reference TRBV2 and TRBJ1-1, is EPEVTQTPSHQVTQMGQEVILRCVPISNHLYFYWYRQILGQKVEFLVSFYNNEISEKSEIFDDQFSVERPDGSNFTLKIRSTKLEDSAMYFCASTAGRDTEAFFGQGTRLTVV.

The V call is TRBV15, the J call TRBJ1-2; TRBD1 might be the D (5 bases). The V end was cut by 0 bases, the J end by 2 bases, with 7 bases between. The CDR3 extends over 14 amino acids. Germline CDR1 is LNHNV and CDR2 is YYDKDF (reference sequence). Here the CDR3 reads CATSREGGNYGYTF. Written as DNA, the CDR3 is TGTGCCACCAGCAGAGAGGGGGGGAACTATGGCTACACCTTC.

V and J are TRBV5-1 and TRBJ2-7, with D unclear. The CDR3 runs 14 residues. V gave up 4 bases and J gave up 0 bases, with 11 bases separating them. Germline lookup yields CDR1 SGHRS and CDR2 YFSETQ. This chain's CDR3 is CASSVNTASYEQYF. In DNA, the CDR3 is TGCGCCAGCAGCGTTAATACAGCCTCCTACGAGCAGTACTTC.

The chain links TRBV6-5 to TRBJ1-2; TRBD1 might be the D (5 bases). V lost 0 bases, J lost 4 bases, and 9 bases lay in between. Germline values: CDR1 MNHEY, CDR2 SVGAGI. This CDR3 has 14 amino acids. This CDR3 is CASSYSGGVYGYTF. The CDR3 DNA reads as TGTGCCAGCAGTTACTCGGGGGGAGTCTATGGCTACACCTTC.

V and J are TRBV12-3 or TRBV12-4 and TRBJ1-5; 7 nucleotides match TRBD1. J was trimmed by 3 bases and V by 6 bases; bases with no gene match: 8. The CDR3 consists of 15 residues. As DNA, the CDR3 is TGTGCCAGCAGCCCGGGACAGTACCCCAATCAGCCCCAGCATTTT. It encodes CASSPGQYPNQPQHF.

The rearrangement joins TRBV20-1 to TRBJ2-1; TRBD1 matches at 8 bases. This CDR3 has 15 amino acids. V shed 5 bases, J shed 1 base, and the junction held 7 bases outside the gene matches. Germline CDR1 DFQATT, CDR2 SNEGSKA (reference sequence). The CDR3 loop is CSASGGLGSYNEQFF. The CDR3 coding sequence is TGCAGTGCTTCAGGGGGCCTGGGATCCTACAATGAGCAGTTCTTC.

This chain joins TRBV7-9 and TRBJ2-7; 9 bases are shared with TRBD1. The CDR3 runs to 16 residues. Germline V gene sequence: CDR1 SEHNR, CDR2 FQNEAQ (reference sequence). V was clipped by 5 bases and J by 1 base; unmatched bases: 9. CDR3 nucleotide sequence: TGTGCCAGCAGCCCCTTTCCCGGGACAGGGTCCTACGAGCAGTACTTC. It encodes CASSPFPGTGSYEQYF.

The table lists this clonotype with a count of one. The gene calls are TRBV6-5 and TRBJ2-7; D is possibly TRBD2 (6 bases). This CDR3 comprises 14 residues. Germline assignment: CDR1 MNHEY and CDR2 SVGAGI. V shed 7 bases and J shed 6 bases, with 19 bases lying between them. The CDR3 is CASNTLGGIGEQYF. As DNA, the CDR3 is TGTGCCAGCAATACGTTGGGGGGAATAGGCGAGCAGTACTTC.

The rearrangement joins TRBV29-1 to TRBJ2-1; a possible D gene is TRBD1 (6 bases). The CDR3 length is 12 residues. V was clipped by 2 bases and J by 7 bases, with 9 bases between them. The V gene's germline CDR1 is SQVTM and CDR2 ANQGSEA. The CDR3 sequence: CSVERTVNEQFF. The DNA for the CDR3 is TGCAGCGTTGAACGGACAGTTAATGAGCAGTTCTTC.

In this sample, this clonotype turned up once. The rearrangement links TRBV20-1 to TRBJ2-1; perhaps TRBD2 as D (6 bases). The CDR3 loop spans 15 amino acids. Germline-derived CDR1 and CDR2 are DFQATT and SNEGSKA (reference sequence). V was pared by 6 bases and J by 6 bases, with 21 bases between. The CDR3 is CSAQKRAGGVNEQFF. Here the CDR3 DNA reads TGCAGTGCCCAAAAACGGGCAGGCGGGGTCAATGAGCAGTTCTTC.

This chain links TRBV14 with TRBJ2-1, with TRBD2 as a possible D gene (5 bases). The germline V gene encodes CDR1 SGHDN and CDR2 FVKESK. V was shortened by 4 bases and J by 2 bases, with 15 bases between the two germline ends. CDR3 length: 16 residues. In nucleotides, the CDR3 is TGTGCCAGCAGCCGCATGGGGTCCGGGACCTACAATGAGCAGTTCTTC. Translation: CASSRMGSGTYNEQFF.

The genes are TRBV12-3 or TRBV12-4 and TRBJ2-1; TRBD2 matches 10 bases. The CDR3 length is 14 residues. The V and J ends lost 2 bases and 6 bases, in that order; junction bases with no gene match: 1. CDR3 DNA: TGTGCCAGCAGTTTAAGCGGGGGGGTCAATGAGCAGTTCTTC. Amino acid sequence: CASSLSGGVNEQFF.

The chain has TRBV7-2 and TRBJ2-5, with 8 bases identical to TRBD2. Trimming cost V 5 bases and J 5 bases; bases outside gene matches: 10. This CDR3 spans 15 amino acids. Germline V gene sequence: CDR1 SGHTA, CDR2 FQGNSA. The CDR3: CASSMRSGSRETQYF. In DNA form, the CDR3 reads TGTGCCAGCAGCATGAGGAGCGGGAGCCGTGAGACCCAGTACTTC. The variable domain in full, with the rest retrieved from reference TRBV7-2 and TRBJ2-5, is GAGVSQSPSNKVTEKGKDVELRCDPISGHTALYWYRQSLGQGLEFLIYFQGNSAPDKSGLPSDRFSAERTGGSVSTLTIQRTQQEDSAVYLCASSMRSGSRETQYFGPGTRLLVL.

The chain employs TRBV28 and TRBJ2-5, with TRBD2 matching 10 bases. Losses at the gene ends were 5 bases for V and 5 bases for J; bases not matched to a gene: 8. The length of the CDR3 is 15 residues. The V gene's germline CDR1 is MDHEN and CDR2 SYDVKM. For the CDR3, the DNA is TGTGCCAGCAGTCCACAAGCGGGAGGGCTTGAGACCCAGTACTTC. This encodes CASSPQAGGLETQYF.

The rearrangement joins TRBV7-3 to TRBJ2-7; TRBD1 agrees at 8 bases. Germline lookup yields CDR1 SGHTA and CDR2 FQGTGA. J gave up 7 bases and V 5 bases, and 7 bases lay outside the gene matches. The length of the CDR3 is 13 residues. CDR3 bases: TGTGCCAGCAGCCCAGGGGGCGTGGGGGAGCAGTACTTC. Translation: CASSPGGVGEQYF.

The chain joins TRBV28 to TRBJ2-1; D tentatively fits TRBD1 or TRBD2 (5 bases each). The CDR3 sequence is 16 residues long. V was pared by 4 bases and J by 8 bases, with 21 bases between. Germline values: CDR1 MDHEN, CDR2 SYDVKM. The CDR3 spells CASSSPGTSSGDEQFF. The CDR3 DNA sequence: TGTGCCAGCAGTTCTCCCGGGACCTCGAGTGGGGATGAGCAGTTCTTC.

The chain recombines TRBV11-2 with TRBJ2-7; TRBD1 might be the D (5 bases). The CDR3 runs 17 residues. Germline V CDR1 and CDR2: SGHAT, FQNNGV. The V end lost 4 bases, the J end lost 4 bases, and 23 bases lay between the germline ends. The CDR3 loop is CASSSKPKGLLPYEQYF. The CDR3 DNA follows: TGTGCCAGCAGCTCCAAACCCAAGGGGTTACTCCCTTACGAGCAGTACTTC. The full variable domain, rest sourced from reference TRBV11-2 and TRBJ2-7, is EAGVAQSPRYKIIEKRQSVAFWCNPISGHATLYWYQQILGQGPKLLIQFQNNGVVDDSQLPKDRFSAERLKGVDSTLKIQPAKLEDSAVYLCASSSKPKGLLPYEQYFGPGTRLTVT.

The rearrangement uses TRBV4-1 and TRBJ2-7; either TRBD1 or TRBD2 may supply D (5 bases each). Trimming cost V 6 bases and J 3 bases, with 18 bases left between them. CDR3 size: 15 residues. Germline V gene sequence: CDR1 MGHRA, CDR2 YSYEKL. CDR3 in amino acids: CASRREGTGGYEQYF. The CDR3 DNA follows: TGCGCCAGCAGACGAGAAGGGACGGGTGGCTACGAGCAGTACTTC.

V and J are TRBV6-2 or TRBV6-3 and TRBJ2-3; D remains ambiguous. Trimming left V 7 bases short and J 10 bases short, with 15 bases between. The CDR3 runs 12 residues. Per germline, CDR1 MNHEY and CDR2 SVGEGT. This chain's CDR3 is CASTNGPLAQYF. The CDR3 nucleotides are TGTGCCAGCACCAATGGACCACTGGCGCAGTATTTT.